What follows are 21 T cell receptor beta chains derived from one specimen sequenced in a study of OX40 agonist ivuxolimab in advanced cancers. Only in-frame clones appear in the TCRdb table, and some are missing; sequencing was by immunoSEQ multiplex PCR. The table has around 20,000 clones, about 90% seen once. The specimen was CD4+ or CD8+ T cells sorted from blood, collected in a trial of the OX40 agonist ivuxolimab. All receptors come from an adult with an advanced solid tumor such as melanoma, head and neck, liver or kidney cancer.

In DNA form, the CDR3 reads TGCAGCGTTGGCCTATTGGGACTAGCGGGAGAGCAGTACTTC. Encoded protein: CSVGLLGLAGEQYF. The rearrangement joins TRBV29-1 to TRBJ2-7; 13 bases agree with TRBD2. This CDR3 contains 14 residues. After removal of 4 bases from V and 7 bases from J, the junction contained 7 bases not matched to a gene. From germline, CDR1 is SQVTM and CDR2 ANQGSEA.

The chain links TRBV6-5 to TRBJ2-2; 7 bases agree with TRBD1. Germline V gene lookup returns CDR1 MNHEY and CDR2 SVGAGI. The CDR3 consists of 14 residues. J lost 6 bases, V lost 6 bases, and 7 bases had no gene match. CDR3 sequence (DNA): TGTGCCAGCAGCCTGACAGGGATCTCCGGGGAGCTGTTTTTT. It translates to CASSLTGISGELFF.

Here the CDR3 reads CASSFGRGQNSPLHF. CDR3 nucleotide sequence: TGTGCCAGCAGCTTTGGCAGGGGGCAAAATTCACCCCTCCACTTT. V usage is TRBV5-6 and J usage is TRBJ1-6; 8 bases line up with TRBD1. This CDR3 has 15 residues. The germline CDR1 and CDR2 sequences are SGHDT and YYEEEE. The junction had 5 bases not matched to a gene; V was cut back by 2 bases and J by 7 bases.

The rearrangement uses TRBV28 and TRBJ2-6; 7 bases map to TRBD2. This CDR3 has 15 amino acids. CDR1 is MDHEN, CDR2 SYDVKM, per germline. The V and J ends lost 5 bases and 2 bases, in that order; junction bases with no gene match: 3. The CDR3 spells CASSIREAGANVLTF. CDR3 bases: TGTGCCAGCAGTATCCGGGAGGCTGGGGCCAACGTCCTGACTTTC.

The CDR3: CASSSGPGPHYTF. The CDR3 DNA is TGTGCCAGCAGTTCCGGGCCCGGGCCCCACTACACCTTC. The V gene is TRBV11-2, the J gene TRBJ1-2; D unresolved. The CDR3 covers 13 residues. Germline CDR1 and CDR2: SGHAT and FQNNGV. Trimming took off 6 bases at V and 10 bases at J, with 18 bases between the two ends.

This clone was seen just once. The rearrangement links TRBV6-5 to TRBJ2-1, with D possibly being TRBD2 (5 bases). Germline V gives CDR1 MNHEY, CDR2 SVGAGI. Trimming shortened V by 7 bases and J by 8 bases, and 15 bases separated the two germline ends. The CDR3 spans 13 residues. The CDR3 here is CASTQLVTDEQFF. CDR3 DNA: TGTGCCAGCACCCAACTAGTGACGGATGAGCAGTTCTTC.

The V call is TRBV9, the J call TRBJ2-7; a possible D gene is TRBD1 (5 bases). The CDR3 is 13 amino acids. Germline V CDR1 and CDR2: SGDLS, YYNGEE. The V and J ends lost 3 bases and 5 bases respectively, with 12 bases between them. CDR3 region: CASSGGRANEQYF. In DNA, the CDR3 is TGTGCCAGCAGCGGGGGCAGGGCCAACGAGCAGTACTTC.

The count of this clone is one. This rearrangement joins TRBV5-1 to TRBJ2-2, with TRBD1 matching over 10 bases. CDR3 length equals 15 residues. CDR1 and CDR2 from the germline V gene are SGHRS and YFSETQ. V lost 3 bases to trimming and J lost 7 bases; unmatched junction nucleotides: 6. CDR3 region: CASSSRDRGIGELFF. CDR3 nucleotide sequence: TGCGCCAGCAGCTCGCGGGACAGGGGAATCGGGGAGCTGTTTTTT.

This sequence joins TRBV5-6 and TRBJ2-4; D assignment may be TRBD1 or TRBD2 (6 bases each). The germline CDR1 and CDR2 sequences are SGHDT and YYEEEE. Trimming took off 2 bases at V and 8 bases at J, with 11 bases between the two ends. The CDR3 has 13 amino acids. The CDR3 region has the DNA TGTGCCAGCAGCTTTTGGGGGGCTGACATTCAGTACTTC. This sequence encodes CASSFWGADIQYF. The full variable domain, its missing parts supplied by reference TRBV5-6 and TRBJ2-4, is DAGVTQSPTHLIKTRGQQVTLRCSPKSGHDTVSWYQQALGQGPQFIFQYYEEEERQRGNFPDRFSGHQFPNYSSELNVNALLLGDSALYLCASSFWGADIQYFGAGTRLSVL.

This rearrangement joins TRBV19 to TRBJ2-1; tentatively, D is TRBD1 or TRBD2 (5 bases each). Trimming took off 5 bases at V and 7 bases at J, with 12 bases between the two ends. Germline V gives CDR1 LNHDA, CDR2 SQIVND (reference sequence). The CDR3 is 13 residues long. This CDR3 is CASSGRGENEQFF. The CDR3 nucleotides are TGTGCCAGTAGTGGCCGAGGGGAAAATGAGCAGTTCTTC.

This chain joins TRBV15 and TRBJ1-4; D unresolved. CDR1 LNHNV and CDR2 YYDKDF come from the germline V gene (reference sequence). CDR3 length: 16 amino acids. Deletions cut 4 bases from V and 3 bases from J, with 15 bases between. In DNA form, the CDR3 reads TGTGCCACCAGCACACTCAGCGGTGGACCTAATGAAAAACTGTTTTTT. It codes for CATSTLSGGPNEKLFF.

The V gene is TRBV27, the J gene TRBJ2-5, with no clear D. The CDR3 has 14 residues. The germline V gene has CDR1 MNHEY and CDR2 SMNVEV (reference sequence). V was trimmed by 4 bases and J by 4 bases, leaving 13 bases between them. CDR3 protein: CASSSAWSVETQYF. The CDR3 nucleotides read TGTGCCAGCAGTTCCGCCTGGTCCGTAGAGACCCAGTACTTC.

The V and J genes are TRBV7-9 and TRBJ2-5; 10 bases match TRBD2. CDR3 size: 15 residues. V lost 5 bases to trimming and J lost 2 bases; unmatched junction nucleotides: 5. Germline V CDR1 and CDR2: SEHNR, FQNEAQ (reference sequence). The DNA for the CDR3 is TGTGCCAGCAGCCCTGGGACTAGCGTACAAGAGACCCAGTACTTC. Residues: CASSPGTSVQETQYF.

The chain joins TRBV27 to TRBJ2-4; D gene ambiguous. Trimming left V 9 bases short and J 14 bases short, with 20 bases between. CDR1 and CDR2 (germline): MNHEY, SMNVEV (reference sequence). The CDR3 spans 12 residues. The CDR3 protein is CASLSPARFEYF. The CDR3 nucleotides read TGTGCCAGTCTAAGTCCAGCGCGCTTTGAGTACTTC.

The rearrangement joins TRBV7-8 to TRBJ2-5; D is possibly TRBD1 (6 bases). There are 16 residues in the CDR3. V lost 5 bases, J lost 1 base, and 17 bases lay in between. The V gene's germline CDR1 is SGHVS and CDR2 FQNEAQ. DNA of the CDR3: TGTGCCAGCAGCCTCCGGCTCCAGGGGACCCAAGAGACCCAGTACTTC. It encodes CASSLRLQGTQETQYF.

The J gene is TRBJ2-1, the V gene TRBV7-6; D may be TRBD2 (6 bases). The CDR3 extends over 16 amino acids. From germline, CDR1 is SGHVS and CDR2 FNYEAQ. Trimming cost V 1 base and J 2 bases, with 12 bases left between them. CDR3 sequence reads: CASSLGMAGTYNEQFF. Written as DNA, the CDR3 is TGTGCCAGCAGCTTAGGGATGGCGGGAACCTACAATGAGCAGTTCTTC.

The chain recombines TRBV28 with TRBJ2-3, with 8 bases aligning to TRBD1. Per the germline V gene, CDR1 is MDHEN and CDR2 is SYDVKM. This CDR3 is built from 14 residues. The junction had 7 bases not matched to a gene; V was cut back by 5 bases and J by 6 bases. CDR3: CASSLRTGPDTQYF. CDR3 in DNA: TGTGCCAGCAGTCTCCGGACAGGGCCCGATACGCAGTATTTT.

Here the CDR3 reads CASSIDRAGGSTDTQYF. The CDR3 DNA follows: TGTGCCAGTAGTATAGACCGAGCGGGAGGGAGCACAGATACGCAGTATTTT. The chain uses TRBV19 and TRBJ2-3, with 10 bases that match TRBD2. Trimming at V came to 0 bases and at J to 0 bases, leaving 3 bases not matched to a gene. Germline CDR1 is LNHDA and CDR2 is SQIVND (reference sequence). The CDR3 consists of 17 residues.

The chain uses TRBV15 and TRBJ2-5, with 7 nucleotides matching TRBD2. After removal of 6 bases from V and 2 bases from J, the junction contained 15 bases not matched to a gene. The V gene's germline CDR1 is LNHNV and CDR2 YYDKDF (reference sequence). This CDR3 has 17 amino acids. The CDR3 here is CATSHPRSASGQETQYF. The CDR3 DNA reads as TGTGCCACCAGTCACCCAAGGTCGGCTAGCGGACAAGAGACCCAGTACTTC. Combining the CDR3 with reference TRBV15 and TRBJ2-5 gives the whole variable domain DAMVIQNPRYQVTQFGKPVTLSCSQTLNHNVMYWYQQKSSQAPKLLFHYYDKDFNNEADTPDNFQSRRPNTSFCFLDIRSPGLGDTAMYLCATSHPRSASGQETQYFGPGTRLLVL.

A few counts support this clone. The chain has TRBV13 and TRBJ2-1, with 8 bases matching TRBD2. Germline V lookup: CDR1 PRHDT, CDR2 FYEKMQ (reference sequence). V shed 3 bases and J 7 bases; nucleotides not matched to a gene: 5. This CDR3 is 14 amino acids long. The CDR3 coding sequence is TGTGCCAGCAGCTTTGAGCGGGAGAATAATGAGCAGTTCTTC. Translating it yields CASSFERENNEQFF. The whole variable domain, filled in from reference TRBV13 and TRBJ2-1, reads AAGVIQSPRHLIKEKRETATLKCYPIPRHDTVYWYQQGPGQDPQFLISFYEKMQSDKGSIPDRFSAQQFSDYHSELNMSSLELGDSALYFCASSFERENNEQFFGPGTRLTVL.

The V and J genes are TRBV4-1 and TRBJ2-2, with D maybe TRBD1 (5 bases). Germline loops: CDR1 MGHRA, CDR2 YSYEKL. The V gene lost 5 bases and the J gene lost 7 bases, with 5 bases spanning the gap. This CDR3 comprises 11 residues. The CDR3 sequence: CASSRGGELFF. The CDR3 DNA sequence: TGCGCCAGCAGCAGGGGCGGGGAGCTGTTTTTT.